These 10 T cell receptor beta chains came from one sample sequenced in a study of cytomegalovirus exposure and HLA in healthy donors. PCR employed 60 Vbeta and 13 Jbeta primers. This table comes from immunoSEQ multiplex PCR, and its TCRdb copy is limited to in-frame clones, with some not included. The sample shows 150,000 to 200,000 clones, over 75% of them seen only once. Sequencing was done on a sample of PBMCs. These receptors came from a human donor in good health.

The V gene is TRBV25-1, the J gene TRBJ1-1, with D uncertain. CDR3 length: 14 amino acids. Germline V gene lookup returns CDR1 MGHDK and CDR2 SYGVNS. The V and J ends lost 1 base and 3 bases respectively, with 9 bases between them. The CDR3 bases are TGTGCCAGCAGTGAATGGGAGGGAGACACTGAAGCTTTCTTT. Protein: CASSEWEGDTEAFF.

V usage is TRBV7-2 and J usage is TRBJ2-5; TRBD2 aligns across 10 bases. This CDR3 is 15 amino acids long. The V and J ends lost 5 bases and 5 bases, in that order; junction bases with no gene match: 8. Germline V gives CDR1 SGHTA, CDR2 FQGNSA. CDR3 in amino acids: CASSQRGGETETQYF. The CDR3, as DNA: TGTGCCAGCAGCCAGCGGGGGGGAGAGACGGAGACCCAGTACTTC.

This clone was observed a handful of times. The chain's CDR3 is CAISEAGQGGREKLFF. For the CDR3, the DNA is TGTGCCATCAGTGAAGCCGGGCAGGGCGGTAGAGAAAAACTGTTTTTT. The rearrangement uses TRBV10-3 and TRBJ1-4; perhaps TRBD1 as D (5 bases). This CDR3 has 16 residues. CDR1 ENHRY and CDR2 SYGVKD come from the germline V gene. V gave up 3 bases and J gave up 8 bases, with 19 bases separating them.

There are a few counts of this clone. J is TRBJ2-3 and V is TRBV6-6; tentatively, D is TRBD1 (5 bases). Trimming cost V 6 bases and J 5 bases, with 15 bases left between them. The germline CDR1 and CDR2 sequences are MNHNY and SVGAGI (reference sequence). The CDR3 length is 14 residues. In DNA, the CDR3 is TGTGCCAGCAGGGTAGGGGTTGCGGAAGATACGCAGTATTTT. Encoded protein: CASRVGVAEDTQYF.

The chain uses TRBV5-1 and TRBJ2-3, with D possibly matching TRBD1 (6 bases). The CDR3 is made up of 16 amino acids. Germline CDR1 and CDR2: SGHRS and YFSETQ. V lost 0 bases and J 1 base, leaving 12 bases between the germline ends. The CDR3 reads CASSLGGRGGTDTQYF. The CDR3 DNA sequence: TGCGCCAGCAGCTTGGGGGGGCGAGGGGGCACAGATACGCAGTATTTT.

V gene TRBV5-1 combines with J gene TRBJ1-4; 12 bases match TRBD1. The CDR3 covers 18 residues. V trimming: 4 bases; J trimming: 0 bases; junction bases outside the gene matches: 7. CDR1 SGHRS and CDR2 YFSETQ come from the germline V gene. For the CDR3, the DNA is TGCGCCAGCAGCGCCGGGACAGGGGGCTTCGCAACTAATGAAAAACTGTTTTTT. Its translation: CASSAGTGGFATNEKLFF.

The gene calls are TRBV6-1 and TRBJ2-7; D not certain. CDR3 length: 13 residues. Germline CDR1 reads MNHNS; CDR2 reads SASEGT. Trimming removed 0 bases at V and 3 bases at J, with 6 bases between. The CDR3 region is CASSEAVSYEQYF. The CDR3 nucleotides read TGTGCCAGCAGTGAAGCTGTCAGCTACGAGCAGTACTTC.

The chain recombines TRBV9 with TRBJ2-5, with 7 bases that match TRBD2. V trimming: 0 bases; J trimming: 5 bases; junction bases outside the gene matches: 7. CDR3 length equals 15 residues. Germline V lookup: CDR1 SGDLS, CDR2 YYNGEE. The CDR3: CASSVGGREGETQYF. CDR3 bases: TGTGCCAGCAGCGTAGGAGGCAGGGAGGGTGAGACCCAGTACTTC. Together with reference TRBV9 and TRBJ2-5, the CDR3 gives the full variable domain: DSGVTQTPKHLITATGQRVTLRCSPRSGDLSVYWYQQSLDQGLQFLIQYYNGEERAKGNILERFSAQQFPDLHSELNLSSLELGDSALYFCASSVGGREGETQYFGPGTRLLVL.

The chain has TRBV4-1 and TRBJ1-2; 7 bases match TRBD1. Germline V gene lookup returns CDR1 MGHRA and CDR2 YSYEKL. J gave up 4 bases and V 0 bases, and 2 bases lay outside the gene matches. The CDR3 loop spans 14 amino acids. The CDR3 is CASSQDQGGYGYTF. For the CDR3, the DNA is TGCGCCAGCAGCCAAGACCAGGGGGGCTATGGCTACACCTTC.

This clone qualifies as medium-sized. The CDR3 nucleotides read TGTGCCAGCAGTGTACAGGGTGAAGCGACTGAAGCTTTCTTT. This gives the protein CASSVQGEATEAFF. The chain links TRBV6-1 to TRBJ1-1; perhaps TRBD1 as D (6 bases). V was trimmed by 4 bases and J by 5 bases, leaving 14 bases between them. CDR1 is MNHNS, CDR2 SASEGT, per germline. CDR3 length: 14 residues.